Detailed here is one T cell receptor beta chain. The sample belongs to a study of control samples from healthy donors and cancer patients. This table comes from immunoSEQ multiplex PCR, and its TCRdb copy is limited to in-frame clones, with some not included. The sample comprises roughly 100,000 clones, 90% to 95% of which are singletons, and roughly 0.92% rests with the top ten. J gave up 1 base and V 6 bases, and 8 bases lay outside the gene matches. The length of the CDR3 is 15 residues. Germline-derived CDR1 and CDR2 are MDHEN and SYDVKM. Sequencing was performed on blood. The clonotype was recovered from a woman aged 25 to 39 in good health. The chain carries TRBV28 and TRBJ1-1; 7 positions agree with TRBD1. CDR3 region: CASSPDRVSNTEAFF. DNA of the CDR3: TGTGCCAGCAGCCCTGACAGGGTCTCGAACACTGAAGCTTTCTTT.